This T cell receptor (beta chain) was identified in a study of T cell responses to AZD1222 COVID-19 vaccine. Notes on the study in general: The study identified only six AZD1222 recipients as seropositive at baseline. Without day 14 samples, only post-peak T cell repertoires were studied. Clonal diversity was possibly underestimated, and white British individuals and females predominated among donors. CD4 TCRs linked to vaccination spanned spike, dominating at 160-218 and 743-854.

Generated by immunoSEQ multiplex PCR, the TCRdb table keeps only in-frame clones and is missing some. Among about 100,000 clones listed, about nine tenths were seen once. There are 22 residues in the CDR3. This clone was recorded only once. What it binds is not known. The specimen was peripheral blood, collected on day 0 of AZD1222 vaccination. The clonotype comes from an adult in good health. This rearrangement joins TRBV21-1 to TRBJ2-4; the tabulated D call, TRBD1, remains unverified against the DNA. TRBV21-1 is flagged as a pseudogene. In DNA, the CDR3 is TGTGCCAGCAGCAAAGTCGCAATGCCGGGACAGGGACCGCTTATAGCCAAAAACATTCAGTACTTC. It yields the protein CASSKVAMPGQGPLIAKNIQYF.